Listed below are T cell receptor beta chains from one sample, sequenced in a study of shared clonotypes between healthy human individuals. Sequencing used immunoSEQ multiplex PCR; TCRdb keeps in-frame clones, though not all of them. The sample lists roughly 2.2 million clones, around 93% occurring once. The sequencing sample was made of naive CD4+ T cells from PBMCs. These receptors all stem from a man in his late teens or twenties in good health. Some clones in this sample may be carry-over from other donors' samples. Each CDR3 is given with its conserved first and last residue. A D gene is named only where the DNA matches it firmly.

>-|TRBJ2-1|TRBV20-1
CSAGRDKGQFF
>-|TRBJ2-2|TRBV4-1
CASSPGGGLGTGELFF
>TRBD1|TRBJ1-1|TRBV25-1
CASSAPRDRGSEAFF
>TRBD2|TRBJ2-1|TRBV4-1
CASSQVALAVAYNEQFF
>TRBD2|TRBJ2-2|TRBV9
CASSIFGTSPGELFF
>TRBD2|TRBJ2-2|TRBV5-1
CASSAPGGSTGELFF
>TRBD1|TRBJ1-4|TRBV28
CATLHGQGSEKLFF
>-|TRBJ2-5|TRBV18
CASSPSQPRQETQYF
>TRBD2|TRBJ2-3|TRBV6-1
CALALLAGLTDTQYF
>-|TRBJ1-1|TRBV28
CASGGHLNTEAFF
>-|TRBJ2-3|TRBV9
CASSVGRLARTDTQYF
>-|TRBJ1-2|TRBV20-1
CSAGVYGYTF
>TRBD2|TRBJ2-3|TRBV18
CASSRGLADTTDTQYF
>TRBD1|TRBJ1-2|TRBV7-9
CASSLGEGARGYTF
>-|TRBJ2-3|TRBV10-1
CASSERGRTTDTQYF
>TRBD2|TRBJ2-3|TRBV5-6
CASSSGPSGSITDTQYF
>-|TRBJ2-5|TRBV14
CASSLYSGTQETQYF
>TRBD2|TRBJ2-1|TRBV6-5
CASSYAGLANHNEQFF
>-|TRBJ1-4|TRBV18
CASSPRRVGEKLFF
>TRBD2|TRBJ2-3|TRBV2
CARGGGAYTDTQYF
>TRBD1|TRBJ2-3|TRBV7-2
CASSRRQGPITDTQYF
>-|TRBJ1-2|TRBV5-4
CASSLDSRASTF
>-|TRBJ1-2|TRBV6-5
CASSYRTVSGGYTF
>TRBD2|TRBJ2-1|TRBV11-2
CASSLAAGASYNEQFF
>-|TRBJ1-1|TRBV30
CAWRGPEGGYTEAFF
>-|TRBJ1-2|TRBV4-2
CASSQDREGFNGYTF
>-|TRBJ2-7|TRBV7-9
CASSFGGLYEQYF
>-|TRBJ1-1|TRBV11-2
CASSFGGGTEAFF
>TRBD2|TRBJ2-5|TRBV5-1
CASSSGIAGAGETQYF
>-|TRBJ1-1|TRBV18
CASSPNAATEAFF
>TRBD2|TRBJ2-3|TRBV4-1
CASSQTHLAGASDTQYF
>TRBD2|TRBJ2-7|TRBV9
CASSARGGEQYF
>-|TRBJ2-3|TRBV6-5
CASSGPLPDSNTQYF
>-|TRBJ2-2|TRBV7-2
CASSPRLGGSGELFF
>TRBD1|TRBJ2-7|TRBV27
CASSSSGTGSYEQYF
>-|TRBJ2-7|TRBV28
CASKAASRAYEQYF